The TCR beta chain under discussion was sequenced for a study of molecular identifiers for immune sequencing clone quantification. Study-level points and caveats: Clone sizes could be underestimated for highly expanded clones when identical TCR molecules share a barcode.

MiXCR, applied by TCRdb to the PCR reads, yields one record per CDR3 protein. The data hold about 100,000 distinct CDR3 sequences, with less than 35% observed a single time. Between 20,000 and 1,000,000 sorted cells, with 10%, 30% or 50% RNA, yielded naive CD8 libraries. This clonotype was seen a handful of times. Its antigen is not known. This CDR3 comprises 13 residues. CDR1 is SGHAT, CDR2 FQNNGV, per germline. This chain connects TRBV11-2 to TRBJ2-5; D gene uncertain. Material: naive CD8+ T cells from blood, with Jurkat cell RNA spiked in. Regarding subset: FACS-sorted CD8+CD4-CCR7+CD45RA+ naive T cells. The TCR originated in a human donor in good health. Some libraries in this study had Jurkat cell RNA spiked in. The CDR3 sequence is CAIRQVFQETQYF. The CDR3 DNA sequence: TGTGCGATACGGCAGGTCTTCCAAGAGACCCAGTACTTC.